This T cell receptor beta chain was recorded in a study of siplizumab effects on memory and regulatory T cells. TCRdb's copy holds only in-frame clones and misses some; the assay was immunoSEQ multiplex PCR. The repertoire has over 45,000 clones, around 97% of them found once; the top ten carry 0.95% to 1.4%. About this clone: The antigen is not known.

General study findings and limits: It was not possible to assign a naive or memory phenotype to roughly 80-97% of proliferating CD4+ or CD8+ clones. Contribution to the alloresponse seemed major for naive T cells, which also seemed more diverse than memory cells. The study found that siplizumab significantly reduced alloreactive sequences traceable to unstimulated CD4+ memory cells. To unstimulated subsets, only a minor fraction of alloreactive clones could be mapped.

There are 17 residues in the CDR3. Germline CDR1 reads SGDLS; CDR2 reads YYNGEE. V lost 0 bases and J 1 base, leaving 16 bases between the germline ends. The TCR comes from a human donor in good health. The chain combines TRBV9 with TRBJ1-1; D remains unclear. The specimen was naive CD8+ T cells sorted from blood. CDR3 sequence: CASSVATSGYGNTEAFF. The CDR3 nucleotides are TGTGCCAGCAGCGTAGCTACGTCGGGGTACGGGAACACTGAAGCTTTCTTT.